A selection of T cell receptor beta chains follows, all from one sample in a study of T cells in Graves' hyperthyroidism and ophthalmopathy. TCRdb itself ran the multiplex PCR reads through MiXCR, one entry per CDR3 protein. The profile shows 350,000 to 400,000 distinct CDR3 sequences, around 13% of them singletons. The material sequenced was blood. The receptors were gathered from a woman aged 60 to 75 with Graves' hyperthyroidism. Both conserved end residues are part of each CDR3. The D gene is left open where the match is weak. A clone size is listed for some rows: how often the clone was seen (once, few, many), or a class if it is expanded.

-,-,TRBJ1-5,TRBV28,TGTGCCAGCGCCAAAGACAGACTCTATAGCAATCAGCCCCAGCATTTT,CASAKDRLYSNQPQHF
once,TRBD2,TRBJ2-1,TRBV19,TGTGCCAGTAGTATCCGGCAGGGGTGGACTAGCGGGAGAGGCAATGAGCAGCTCTTC,CASSIRQGWTSGRGNEQLF
many,TRBD1,TRBJ1-1,TRBV3-1,TGTGCCAGCAGCCAAGCTAGGACAGGGGGAAGTGACACTGAAGCTTTCTTT,CASSQARTGGSDTEAFF
few,-,TRBJ1-1,TRBV6-9,TGTGCCAGCAGTAATCCCCGGGTCGATGAAGCTTTCTTT,CASSNPRVDEAFF
many,-,TRBJ1-1,TRBV28,TGTGCCAGCAGTTCGGCGACAGATGGGCACACTGAAGCTTTCTTT,CASSSATDGHTEAFF
-,-,TRBJ1-2,TRBV20-1,TGCAGTGCTAGAAGCCACTCAACAGGGACGGTGGGCTATGGCTACACCTTC,CSARSHSTGTVGYGYTF
many,TRBD1,TRBJ2-1,TRBV2,TGTGCCAGCAGGCGGGACAGGAGGTTGTACAATGAGCAGTTCTTC,CASRRDRRLYNEQFF
many,-,TRBJ1-2,TRBV5-6,TGTGCCAGCAGCTTGGAGGAGGGGGTGACCGGCTACACCTTC,CASSLEEGVTGYTF
many,TRBD2,TRBJ2-3,TRBV6-2/TRBV6-3,TGTGCCAGCAGAAGCGGGATTGGGATAGATACGCAGTATTTT,CASRSGIGIDTQYF
few,-,TRBJ1-1,TRBV10-2,TGCGCCAGCAGTGTCTCGAACACTGAAGCTTTCTTT,CASSVSNTEAFF
many,TRBD2,TRBJ2-7,TRBV28,TGTGCCAGCAGTCAGGGAACTAGCGGGGCTTCTTTCTACGAGCAGTACTTC,CASSQGTSGASFYEQYF
many,-,TRBJ1-5,TRBV4-1,TGCGCCAGCAGCCAAGTCGTGGGGCCTGGCAATCAGCCCCAGCATTTT,CASSQVVGPGNQPQHF
many,-,TRBJ2-1,TRBV27,TGTGCCAGCAGTTTAGAAGCGCGACGCTACAATGAGCAGTTCTTC,CASSLEARRYNEQFF
many,TRBD2,TRBJ2-1,TRBV5-1,TGCGCCAGCAGCTTGGGGCGGGAGAACGATGAGCAGTTCTTC,CASSLGRENDEQFF
many,TRBD2,TRBJ2-1,TRBV7-3,TGTGCCAGCAGCGTTCGACTAGCGGGAGACAGTTGGCACAATGAGCAGTTCTTC,CASSVRLAGDSWHNEQFF
-,-,TRBJ2-2,TRBV30,TGTGCCTGGAGTTCCAGATTGGGCTGCACCGGGGAGCTGTTTTTT,CAWSSRLGCTGELFF
many,-,TRBJ2-1,TRBV3-1,TGTGCCAGCAGCCAAGCGGGATACAATGAGCAGTTCTTC,CASSQAGYNEQFF
many,-,TRBJ2-2,TRBV12-3/TRBV12-4,TGTGCCAGCAGTTCTTGGGACGGGGGGAACACCGGGGAGCTGTTTTTT,CASSSWDGGNTGELFF
few,-,TRBJ1-2,TRBV3-1,TGTGCCAGCAGCCAGCCCTCCGGGACGAGGTGCACCTTC,CASSQPSGTRCTF
-,-,TRBJ2-7,TRBV6-1,TGTGCCAGCAGTCGGACGGGGAACACCTACGAGCAGTACTTC,CASSRTGNTYEQYF
many,TRBD2,TRBJ2-1,TRBV10-3,TGTGCCATCAGGACTAGCGGGAGGGAGCAGTTCTTC,CAIRTSGREQFF
many,-,TRBJ1-1,TRBV7-9,TGTGCCAGCAGCCCCACGAGGCGGCCCGACACTGAAGCTTTCTTT,CASSPTRRPDTEAFF
many,-,TRBJ1-2,TRBV9,TGTGCCAGCAGCGTACATCCACAGAGTAACTATGGCTACACCTTC,CASSVHPQSNYGYTF
many,-,TRBJ2-5,TRBV25-1,TGTGCCAGCAGTGAAGTTCAGGGGATGGGGGAGACCCAGTACTTC,CASSEVQGMGETQYF
many,-,TRBJ1-5,TRBV19,TGTGCCAGCTCACCCCAGGGAAATCAGCCCCAGCATTTT,CASSPQGNQPQHF
many,-,TRBJ2-7,TRBV18,TGTGCCAGCTCACTCGGCCAGCGGAACTACGAGCAGTACTTC,CASSLGQRNYEQYF
-,TRBD2,TRBJ2-3,TRBV5-1,TGTGCCAGCAGCACCCAGACTAGCGGGAGCACAGATACGCAGTATTTT,CASSTQTSGSTDTQYF
few,-,TRBJ2-3,TRBV27,TGTGCCAGCAGTTTTCTTTCTAGCGGCACAGATACGCAGTATTTT,CASSFLSSGTDTQYF
many,-,TRBJ1-5,TRBV6-1,TGTGCCAGCAGGGGGGGCGGGGTGAATCAGCCCCAGCATTTT,CASRGGGVNQPQHF
-,TRBD1,TRBJ2-7,TRBV20-1,TGCAGTGCTAGTGCAGCCCCGGGACAGTTCTACGAGCAGTACTTC,CSASAAPGQFYEQYF
few,-,TRBJ2-7,TRBV6-1,TGTGCCAGCAGGCGCGGACAGTCCTACGAGCAGTACTTC,CASRRGQSYEQYF
few,-,TRBJ2-6,TRBV27,TGTGCCAGCAGTGAGAGGGCCTCTGGGGCCAACGTCCTGACTTTC,CASSERASGANVLTF